A single T cell receptor beta chain is shown here with its context. The antigen is undetermined. The data originate from a study of cytomegalovirus exposure and HLA in healthy donors. Study-wide results and caveats: Analysis performed later found about 18,000 TCR beta sequences associated with HLA alleles at 0.05 false discovery rate.

Researchers ran the PCR with 60 Vbeta and 13 Jbeta primers. Sequenced by immunoSEQ multiplex PCR; TCRdb stores in-frame clones only, minus some. The data hold fewer than 200,000 clones, with roughly 78% observed a single time. The sample was PBMCs. This clonotype was sampled from a boy aged 5 to 17 in good health and CMV-seronegative.

The DNA of the CDR3 is TGTGCCAGCAGTTACATCGGACAGGGCCTCTATGGCTACACCTTC. Protein product: CASSYIGQGLYGYTF. This rearrangement joins TRBV6-5 to TRBJ1-2; 8 bases align to TRBD1. V shed 2 bases, J shed 4 bases, and the junction held 6 bases outside the gene matches. There are 15 residues in the CDR3. Looked up from germline, CDR1 is MNHEY and CDR2 is SVGAGI.